A selection of T cell receptor beta chains follows, all from one sample in a study of molecular identifiers for immune sequencing clone quantification. TCRdb itself ran the PCR reads through MiXCR, one entry per CDR3 protein. The table records hundreds of thousands of distinct CDR3 sequences, less than 20% of them present only once. The sample was naive CD8+ T cells from blood, with Jurkat cell RNA spiked in. These TCRs come from a human donor in good health. Some libraries in this study had Jurkat cell RNA spiked in. Both conserved end residues are part of each CDR3. A D gene is named only where the DNA matches it firmly. Size is omitted from some rows. Given values are once, few, many or a class for expanded clones.

D	V	J	size	DNA	CDR3
-	TRBV5-8	TRBJ2-3	few	TGTGCCAGCAGCTTGGAAGATTTT	CASSLEDF
TRBD1	TRBV29-1	TRBJ2-1	few	TGCAGCGTTGAGGGCAGGGGGTACTACAATGAGCAGTTCTTC	CSVEGRGYYNEQFF
-	TRBV20-1	TRBJ2-7	-	TGCAGTGCTAGAGATAACAGGGCCCTCTACGAGCAGTACTTC	CSARDNRALYEQYF
-	TRBV12-3/TRBV12-4	TRBJ2-1	many	TGTGCCAGCAGTTTATCCCCAGGGCGTGAGCAGTTCTTC	CASSLSPGREQFF
TRBD1	TRBV3-1	TRBJ1-2	-	TGTGCCAGCAGCCAAGAACACAGGGGGCCAAACTATGGCTACACCTTC	CASSQEHRGPNYGYTF
-	TRBV4-3	TRBJ2-1	few	TGCGCCAGCAGCCAAGAATGGATGACTTACAATGAGCGGTTCTTC	CASSQEWMTYNERFF
TRBD2	TRBV5-4	TRBJ2-7	many	TGTGCCAGCAGCGCCTCTAGCGGATCCTACGAGCAGTACTTC	CASSASSGSYEQYF
-	TRBV2	TRBJ2-3	many	TGTGCCAGCAGTGAGGTCAGGGCCTCTCTCACAGATACGCAGTATTTT	CASSEVRASLTDTQYF
TRBD2	TRBV20-1	TRBJ2-4	many	TGCAGTGCCACCCTAGCGGTAGCCAAAAACATTCAGTACTTC	CSATLAVAKNIQYF
-	TRBV15	TRBJ2-5	many	TGTGCCACCAGCTCCGGTTGGGGCCAAGAGACCCAGTACTTC	CATSSGWGQETQYF
-	TRBV4-3	TRBJ1-2	many	TGCGCCAGCAGCCAAGATGTGACGGTTAACTATGGCTACACCTTC	CASSQDVTVNYGYTF
-	TRBV7-9	TRBJ2-7	-	TGTGCCAGCAGCAGCCTCCAGGGGGGAGGCGAGCAGTACTTC	CASSSLQGGGEQYF
-	TRBV2	TRBJ2-2	many	TGTGCCAGCAGTGAATCGGGGCCTAACACCGGGGAGCTGTTTTTT	CASSESGPNTGELFF
-	TRBV19	TRBJ2-5	few	TGTGCCAGTAAACCCGCAGCGTACCAAGAGACCCAGTACTTC	CASKPAAYQETQYF
TRBD2	TRBV20-1	TRBJ2-7	-	TGCAGTGCTCCATACGGACTAGCGGCAGAGGTGGGCTACGAGCAGTACTTC	CSAPYGLAAEVGYEQYF
-	TRBV27	TRBJ1-4	many	TGTGCCAGCAGTTTCGGGAATGAAAAACTGTTTTTT	CASSFGNEKLFF
-	TRBV7-9	TRBJ2-3	many	TGTGCCAGCAGCGGAAATAGCGGCACTAGCACAGATACGCAGTATTTT	CASSGNSGTSTDTQYF
TRBD1	TRBV6-5	TRBJ1-1	many	TGTGCCAGCAGTCCGGACAGGGCCGCTGAAGCTTTCTTT	CASSPDRAAEAFF